This TCR beta chain was documented in a study of T cells in Graves' hyperthyroidism and ophthalmopathy. Amplified TCR beta CDR3 regions derived from RNA transcripts. The HTBI primer set was used in a first-round RT-PCR of the TCR CDR3. TCRdb re-called the multiplex PCR reads through MiXCR, storing one row per CDR3 protein. Of 200,000 to 250,000 distinct CDR3 sequences in the sample, over 15% were seen once. The sequence was collected from a middle-aged man with Graves' hyperthyroidism. Sequenced: blood.

The CDR3 spells CASSRDTGLQFF. The CDR3, as DNA: TGTGCCAGCAGCCGAGACACGGGACTGCAGTTCTTC. The chain couples TRBV7-2 to TRBJ2-1, with D possibly being TRBD2 (6 bases). Germline-derived CDR1 and CDR2 are SGHTA and FQGNSA. The CDR3 is made up of 12 amino acids. Deletions cut 5 bases from V and 12 bases from J, with 14 bases between. The entire variable domain, with the rest obtained from reference TRBV7-2 and TRBJ2-1, is as follows: GAGVSQSPSNKVTEKGKDVELRCDPISGHTALYWYRQSLGQGLEFLIYFQGNSAPDKSGLPSDRFSAERTGGSVSTLTIQRTQQEDSAVYLCASSRDTGLQFFGPGTRLTVL.